This T cell receptor (beta chain) was sequenced during a study of OX40 agonist ivuxolimab in advanced cancers. Study overall: The study treated patients with ivuxolimab, an agonistic anti-OX40 (CD134) antibody. Patients received ivuxolimab, an intravenous treatment, every 2 weeks at 0.01 to 10 mg/kg.

The assay was immunoSEQ multiplex PCR, and TCRdb's table has in-frame clones only and misses some. The sample has around 80,000 clones; 89% are singletons. Sample: CD4+ or CD8+ T cells sorted from blood, taken in a trial of the OX40 agonist ivuxolimab. This TCR derives from an adult with an advanced solid tumor such as melanoma, head and neck, liver or kidney cancer.

As DNA, the CDR3 is TGTGCCAGCACCGCTGATCGTGGCCTTACGCCCCAGCATTTT. It encodes CASTADRGLTPQHF. The chain uses TRBV6-1 and TRBJ1-5; no clear D. Trimming removed 7 bases at V and 9 bases at J, with 19 bases between. CDR1 and CDR2 (germline): MNHNS, SASEGT. The CDR3 is made up of 14 amino acids.